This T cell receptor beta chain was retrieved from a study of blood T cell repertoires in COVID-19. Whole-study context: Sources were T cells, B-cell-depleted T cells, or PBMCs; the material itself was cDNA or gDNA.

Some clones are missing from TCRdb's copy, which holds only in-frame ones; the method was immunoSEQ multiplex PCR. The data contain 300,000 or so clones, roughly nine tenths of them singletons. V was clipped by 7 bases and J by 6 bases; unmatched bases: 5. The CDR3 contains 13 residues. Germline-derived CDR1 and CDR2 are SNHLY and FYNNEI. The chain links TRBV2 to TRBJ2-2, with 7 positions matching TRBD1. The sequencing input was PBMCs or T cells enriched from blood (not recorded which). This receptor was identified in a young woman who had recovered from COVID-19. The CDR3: CASTGQDPGELFF. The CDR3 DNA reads TGTGCCAGCACCGGACAGGACCCCGGGGAGCTGTTTTTT.